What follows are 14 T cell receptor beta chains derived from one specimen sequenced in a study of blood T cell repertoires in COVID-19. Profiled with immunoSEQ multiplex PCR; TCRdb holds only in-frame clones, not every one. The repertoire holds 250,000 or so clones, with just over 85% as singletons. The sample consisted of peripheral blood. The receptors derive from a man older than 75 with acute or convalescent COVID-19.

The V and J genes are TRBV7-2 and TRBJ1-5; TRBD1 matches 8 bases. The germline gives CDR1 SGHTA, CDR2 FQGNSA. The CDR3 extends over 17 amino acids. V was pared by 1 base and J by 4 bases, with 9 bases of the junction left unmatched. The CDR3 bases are TGTGCCAGCAGCTTAGTCAGTCAGGGGGCCGGGAATCAGCCCCAGCATTTT. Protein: CASSLVSQGAGNQPQHF.

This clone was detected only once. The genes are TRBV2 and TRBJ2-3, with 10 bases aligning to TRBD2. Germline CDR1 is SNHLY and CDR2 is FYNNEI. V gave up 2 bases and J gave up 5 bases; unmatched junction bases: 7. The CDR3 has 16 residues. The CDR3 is CASSEFLAGGGDTQYF. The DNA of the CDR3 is TGTGCCAGCAGTGAATTCTTAGCGGGAGGTGGAGATACGCAGTATTTT.

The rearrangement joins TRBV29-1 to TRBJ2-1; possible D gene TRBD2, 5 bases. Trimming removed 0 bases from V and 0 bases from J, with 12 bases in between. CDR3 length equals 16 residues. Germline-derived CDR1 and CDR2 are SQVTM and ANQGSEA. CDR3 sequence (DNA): TGCAGCGTTGAAGATTGGCGGGTAAGCTCCTACAATGAGCAGTTCTTC. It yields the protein CSVEDWRVSSYNEQFF.

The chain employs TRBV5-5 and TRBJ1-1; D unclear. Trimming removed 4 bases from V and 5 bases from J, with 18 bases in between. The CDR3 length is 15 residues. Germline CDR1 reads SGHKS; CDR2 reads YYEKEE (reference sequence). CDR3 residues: CASSQKLGRATEAFF. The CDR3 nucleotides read TGTGCCAGCAGCCAGAAGTTGGGGAGGGCAACTGAAGCTTTCTTT.

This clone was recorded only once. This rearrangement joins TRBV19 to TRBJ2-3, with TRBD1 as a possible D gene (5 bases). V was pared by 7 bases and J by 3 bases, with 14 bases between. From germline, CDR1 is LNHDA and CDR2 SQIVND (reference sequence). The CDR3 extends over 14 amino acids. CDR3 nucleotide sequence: TGTGCCAGTACCCAGGGCCTCGGGACAGATACGCAGTATTTT. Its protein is CASTQGLGTDTQYF.

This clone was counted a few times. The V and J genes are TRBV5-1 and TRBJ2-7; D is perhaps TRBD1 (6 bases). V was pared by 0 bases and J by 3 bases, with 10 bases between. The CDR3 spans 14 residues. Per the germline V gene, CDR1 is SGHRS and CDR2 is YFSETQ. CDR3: CASSLGAGVYEQYF. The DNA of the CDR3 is TGCGCCAGCAGCTTGGGGGCAGGGGTCTACGAGCAGTACTTC. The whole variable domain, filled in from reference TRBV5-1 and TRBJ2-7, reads KAGVTQTPRYLIKTRGQQVTLSCSPISGHRSVSWYQQTPGQGLQFLFEYFSETQRNKGNFPGRFSGRQFSNSRSEMNVSTLELGDSALYLCASSLGAGVYEQYFGPGTRLTVT.

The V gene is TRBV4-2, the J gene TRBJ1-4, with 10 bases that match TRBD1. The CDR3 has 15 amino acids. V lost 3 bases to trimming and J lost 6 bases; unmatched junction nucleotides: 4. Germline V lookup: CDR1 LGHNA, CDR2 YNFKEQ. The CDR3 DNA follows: TGTGCCAGCAGCCACCCCGGGACAGGGGATGAAAAACTGTTTTTT. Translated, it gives CASSHPGTGDEKLFF.

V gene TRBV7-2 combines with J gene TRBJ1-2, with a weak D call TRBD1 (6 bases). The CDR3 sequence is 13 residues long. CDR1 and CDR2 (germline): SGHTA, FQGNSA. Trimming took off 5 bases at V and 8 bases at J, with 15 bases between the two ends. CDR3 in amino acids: CASSQPGHRGYTF. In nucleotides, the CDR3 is TGTGCCAGCAGCCAGCCGGGACACCGAGGCTACACCTTC. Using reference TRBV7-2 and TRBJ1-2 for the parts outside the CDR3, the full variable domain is GAGVSQSPSNKVTEKGKDVELRCDPISGHTALYWYRQSLGQGLEFLIYFQGNSAPDKSGLPSDRFSAERTGGSVSTLTIQRTQQEDSAVYLCASSQPGHRGYTFGSGTRLTVV.

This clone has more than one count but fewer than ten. This chain's CDR3 is CASSPGLAGGEQFF. The CDR3 coding sequence is TGCGCCAGCAGCCCTGGACTAGCGGGGGGGGAGCAGTTCTTC. J is TRBJ2-1 and V is TRBV5-1; 15 nucleotides align to TRBD2. Germline CDR1 is SGHRS and CDR2 is YFSETQ. The CDR3 is made up of 14 amino acids. V lost 4 bases, J lost 10 bases, and 3 bases stayed unmatched.

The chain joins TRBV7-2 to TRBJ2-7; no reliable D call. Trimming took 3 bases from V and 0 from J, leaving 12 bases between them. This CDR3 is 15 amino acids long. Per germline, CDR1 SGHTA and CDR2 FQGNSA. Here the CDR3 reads CASSFTGSSSYEQYF. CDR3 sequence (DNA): TGTGCCAGCAGCTTTACCGGGTCGAGCTCCTACGAGCAGTACTTC. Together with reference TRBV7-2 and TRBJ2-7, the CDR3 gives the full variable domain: GAGVSQSPSNKVTEKGKDVELRCDPISGHTALYWYRQSLGQGLEFLIYFQGNSAPDKSGLPSDRFSAERTGGSVSTLTIQRTQQEDSAVYLCASSFTGSSSYEQYFGPGTRLTVT.

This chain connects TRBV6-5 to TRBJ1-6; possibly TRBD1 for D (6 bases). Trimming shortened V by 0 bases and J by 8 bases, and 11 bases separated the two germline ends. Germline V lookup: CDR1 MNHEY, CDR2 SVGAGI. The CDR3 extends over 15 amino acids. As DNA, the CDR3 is TGTGCCAGCAGTTACTCGAACAGGGTGGATTCACCCCTCCACTTT. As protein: CASSYSNRVDSPLHF.

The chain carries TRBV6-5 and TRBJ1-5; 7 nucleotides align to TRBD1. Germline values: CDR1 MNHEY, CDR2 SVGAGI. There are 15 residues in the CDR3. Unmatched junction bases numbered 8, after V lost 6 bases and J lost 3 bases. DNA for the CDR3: TGTGCCAGCAGCCGTGGGGACAGTCACAATCAGCCCCAGCATTTT. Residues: CASSRGDSHNQPQHF.

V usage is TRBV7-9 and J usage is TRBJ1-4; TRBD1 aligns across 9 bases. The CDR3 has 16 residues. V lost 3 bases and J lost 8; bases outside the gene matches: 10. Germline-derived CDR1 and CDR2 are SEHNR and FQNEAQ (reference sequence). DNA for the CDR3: TGTGCCAGCAGCTTTGCCGGGACAGGGAAGTGGGAAAAACTGTTTTTT. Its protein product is CASSFAGTGKWEKLFF.

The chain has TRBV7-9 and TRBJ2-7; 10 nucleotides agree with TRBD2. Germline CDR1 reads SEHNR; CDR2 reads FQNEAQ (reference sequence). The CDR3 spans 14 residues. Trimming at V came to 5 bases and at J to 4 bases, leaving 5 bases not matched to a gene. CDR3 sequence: CASSPSGSIYEQYF. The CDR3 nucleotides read TGTGCCAGCAGCCCTAGCGGGAGTATTTACGAGCAGTACTTC. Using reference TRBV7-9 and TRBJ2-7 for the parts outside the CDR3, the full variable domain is DTGVSQNPRHKITKRGQNVTFRCDPISEHNRLYWYRQTLGQGPEFLTYFQNEAQLEKSRLLSDRFSAERPKGSFSTLEIQRTEQGDSAMYLCASSPSGSIYEQYFGPGTRLTVT.